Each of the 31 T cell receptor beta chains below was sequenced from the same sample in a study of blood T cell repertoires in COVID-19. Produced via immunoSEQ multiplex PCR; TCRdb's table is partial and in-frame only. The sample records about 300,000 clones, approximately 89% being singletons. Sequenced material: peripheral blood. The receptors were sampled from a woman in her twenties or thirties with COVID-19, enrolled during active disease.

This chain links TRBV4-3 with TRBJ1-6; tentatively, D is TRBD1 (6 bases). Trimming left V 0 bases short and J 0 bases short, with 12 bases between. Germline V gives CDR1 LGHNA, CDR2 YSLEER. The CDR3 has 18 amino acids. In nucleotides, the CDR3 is TGCGCCAGCAGCCAAGAAAGGACAGAGAGCTCCTATAATTCACCCCTCCACTTT. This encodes CASSQERTESSYNSPLHF.

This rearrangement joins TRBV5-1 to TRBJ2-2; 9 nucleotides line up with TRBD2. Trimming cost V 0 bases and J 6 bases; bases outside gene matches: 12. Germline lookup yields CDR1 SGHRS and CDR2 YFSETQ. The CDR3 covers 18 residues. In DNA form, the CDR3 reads TGCGCCAGCAGCTTGGAGGGCCTAGCGGGGAGGCCTTCCGGGGAGCTGTTTTTT. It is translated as CASSLEGLAGRPSGELFF.

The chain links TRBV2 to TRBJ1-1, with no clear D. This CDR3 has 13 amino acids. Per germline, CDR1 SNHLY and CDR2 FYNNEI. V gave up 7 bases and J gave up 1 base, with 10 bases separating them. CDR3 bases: TGTGCCAGCAACCAAGGGAGGAACACTGAAGCTTTCTTT. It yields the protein CASNQGRNTEAFF.

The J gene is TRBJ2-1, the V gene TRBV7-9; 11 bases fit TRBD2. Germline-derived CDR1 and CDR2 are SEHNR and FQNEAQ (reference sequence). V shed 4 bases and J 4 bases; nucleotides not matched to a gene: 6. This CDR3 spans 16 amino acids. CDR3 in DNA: TGTGCCAGCAGCTATAGCGGGGGGGCAAAATACAATGAGCAGTTCTTC. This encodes CASSYSGGAKYNEQFF.

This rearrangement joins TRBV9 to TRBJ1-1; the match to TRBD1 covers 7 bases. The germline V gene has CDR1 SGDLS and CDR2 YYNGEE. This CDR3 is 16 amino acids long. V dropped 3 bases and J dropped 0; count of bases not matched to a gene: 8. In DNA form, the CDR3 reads TGTGCCAGCAGCGCCGACAGGGTGAAAATGAACACTGAAGCTTTCTTT. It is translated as CASSADRVKMNTEAFF.

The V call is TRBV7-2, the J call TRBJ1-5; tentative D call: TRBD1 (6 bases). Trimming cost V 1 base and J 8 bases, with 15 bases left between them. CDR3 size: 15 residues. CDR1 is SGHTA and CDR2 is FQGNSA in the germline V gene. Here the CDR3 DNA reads TGTGCCAGCAGCTTAGTGGGCAGGGGCGCGGAGCCCCAGCATTTT. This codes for CASSLVGRGAEPQHF.

The CDR3 sequence: CASSLGARGPGQGSYGYTF. In DNA form, the CDR3 reads TGTGCCAGCAGCTTAGGCGCTCGGGGACCGGGACAGGGGAGCTATGGCTACACCTTC. V is TRBV7-9 and J is TRBJ1-2, with 10 bases identical to TRBD1. Germline V lookup: CDR1 SEHNR, CDR2 FQNEAQ (reference sequence). The CDR3 contains 19 residues. V dropped 1 base and J dropped 4; count of bases not matched to a gene: 15.

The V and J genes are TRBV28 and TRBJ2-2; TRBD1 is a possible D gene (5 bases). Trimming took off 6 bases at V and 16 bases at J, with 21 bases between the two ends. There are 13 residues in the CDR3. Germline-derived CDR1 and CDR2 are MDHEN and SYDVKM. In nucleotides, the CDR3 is TGTGCCAGCAGCTCGTTGACAGCTTCTAGACCGTTTTTT. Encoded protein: CASSSLTASRPFF.

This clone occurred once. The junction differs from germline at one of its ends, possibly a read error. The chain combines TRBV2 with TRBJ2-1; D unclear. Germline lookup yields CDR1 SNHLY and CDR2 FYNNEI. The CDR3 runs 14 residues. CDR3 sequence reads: CASSEALSFNEQFF. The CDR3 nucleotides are TGTGCCAGCAGTGAAGCGCTATCCTTCAATGAGCAGTTCTTC.

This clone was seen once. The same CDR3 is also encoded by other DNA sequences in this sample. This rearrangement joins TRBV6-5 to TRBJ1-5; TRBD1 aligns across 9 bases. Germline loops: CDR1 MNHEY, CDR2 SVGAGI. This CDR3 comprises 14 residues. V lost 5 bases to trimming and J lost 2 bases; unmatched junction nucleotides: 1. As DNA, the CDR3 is TGTGCCAGCAGTAGACAGGGGGGCAATCAGCCCCAGCATTTT. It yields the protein CASSRQGGNQPQHF.

The CDR3 is CASSLDRVQGYTF. In DNA form, the CDR3 reads TGTGCCAGCAGCTTAGACAGGGTTCAGGGCTACACCTTC. This rearrangement joins TRBV5-5 to TRBJ1-2; TRBD1 matches 7 bases. The V gene end was trimmed by 2 bases and the J gene end by 8 bases; junction bases not matched to a gene: 6. Germline assignment: CDR1 SGHKS and CDR2 YYEKEE (reference sequence). The CDR3 runs to 13 residues.

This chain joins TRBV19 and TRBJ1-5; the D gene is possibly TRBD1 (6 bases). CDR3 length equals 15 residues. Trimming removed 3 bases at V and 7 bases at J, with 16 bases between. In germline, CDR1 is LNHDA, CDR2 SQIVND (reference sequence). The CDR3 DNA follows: TGTGCCAGTAGTATTGACAGGTCGCGGGGGCAGCCCCAGCATTTT. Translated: CASSIDRSRGQPQHF.

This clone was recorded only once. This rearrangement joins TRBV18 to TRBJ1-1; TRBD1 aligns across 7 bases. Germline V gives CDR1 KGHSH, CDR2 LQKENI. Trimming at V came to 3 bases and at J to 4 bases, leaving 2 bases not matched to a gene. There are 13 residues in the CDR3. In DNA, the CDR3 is TGTGCCAGCTCACCGTCAGGGGGCACTGAAGCTTTCTTT. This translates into CASSPSGGTEAFF.

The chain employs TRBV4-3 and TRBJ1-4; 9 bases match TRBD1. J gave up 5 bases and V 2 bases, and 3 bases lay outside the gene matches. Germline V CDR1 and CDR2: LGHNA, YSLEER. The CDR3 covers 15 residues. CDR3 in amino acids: CASSQSGTGNEKLFF. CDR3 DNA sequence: TGCGCCAGCAGCCAAAGTGGGACAGGGAATGAAAAACTGTTTTTT.

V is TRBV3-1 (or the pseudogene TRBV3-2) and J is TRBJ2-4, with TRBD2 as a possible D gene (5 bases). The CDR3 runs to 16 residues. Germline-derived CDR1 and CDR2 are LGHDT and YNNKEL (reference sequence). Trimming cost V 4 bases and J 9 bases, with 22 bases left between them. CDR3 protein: CASSLRLGLAGGIQYF. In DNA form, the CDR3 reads TGTGCCAGCAGCCTAAGACTCGGCCTAGCCGGCGGCATTCAGTACTTC.

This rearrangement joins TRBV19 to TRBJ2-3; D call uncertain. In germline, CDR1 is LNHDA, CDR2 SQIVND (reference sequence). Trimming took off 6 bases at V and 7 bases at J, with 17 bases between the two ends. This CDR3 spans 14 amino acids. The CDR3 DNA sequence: TGTGCCAGTAGCGGTCCCCTCGAGCCTAATACGCAGTATTTT. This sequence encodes CASSGPLEPNTQYF.

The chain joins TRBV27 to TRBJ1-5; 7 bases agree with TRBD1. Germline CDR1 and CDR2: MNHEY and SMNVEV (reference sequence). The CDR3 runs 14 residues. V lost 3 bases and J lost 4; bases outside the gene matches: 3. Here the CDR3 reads CASSFTGDNQPQHF. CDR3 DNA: TGTGCCAGCAGTTTTACAGGGGATAATCAGCCCCAGCATTTT.

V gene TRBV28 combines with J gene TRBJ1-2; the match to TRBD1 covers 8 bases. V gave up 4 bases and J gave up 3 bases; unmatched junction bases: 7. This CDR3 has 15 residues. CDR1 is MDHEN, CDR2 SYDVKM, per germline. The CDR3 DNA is TGTGCCAGCAGTTCAGGGGACAGGATCCACTATGGCTACACCTTC. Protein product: CASSSGDRIHYGYTF.

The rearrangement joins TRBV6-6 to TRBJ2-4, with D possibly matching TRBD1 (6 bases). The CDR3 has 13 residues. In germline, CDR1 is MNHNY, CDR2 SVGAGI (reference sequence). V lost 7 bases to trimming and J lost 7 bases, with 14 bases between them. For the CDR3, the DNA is TGTGCCAGCAATACACAGGGAATGAACATTCAGTACTTC. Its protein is CASNTQGMNIQYF.

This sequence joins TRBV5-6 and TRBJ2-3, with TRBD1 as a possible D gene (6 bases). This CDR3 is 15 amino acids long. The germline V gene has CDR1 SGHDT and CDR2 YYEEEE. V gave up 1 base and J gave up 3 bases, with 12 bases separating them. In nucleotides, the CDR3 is TGTGCCAGCAGCTTGCAACAGGGTTATACAGATACGCAGTATTTT. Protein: CASSLQQGYTDTQYF.

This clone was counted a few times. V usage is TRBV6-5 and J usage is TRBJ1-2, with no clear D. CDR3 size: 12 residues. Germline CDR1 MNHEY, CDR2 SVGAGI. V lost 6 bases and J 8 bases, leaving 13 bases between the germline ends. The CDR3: CASSTRAWGYTF. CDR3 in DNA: TGTGCCAGCAGCACGCGCGCTTGGGGCTACACCTTC.

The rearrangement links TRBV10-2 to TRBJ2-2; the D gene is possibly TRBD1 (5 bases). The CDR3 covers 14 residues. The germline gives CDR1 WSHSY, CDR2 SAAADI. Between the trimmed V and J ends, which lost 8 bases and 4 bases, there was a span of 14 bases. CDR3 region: CASSTHGATGELFF. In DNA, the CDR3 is TGCGCCAGCTCGACACATGGGGCCACCGGGGAGCTGTTTTTT.

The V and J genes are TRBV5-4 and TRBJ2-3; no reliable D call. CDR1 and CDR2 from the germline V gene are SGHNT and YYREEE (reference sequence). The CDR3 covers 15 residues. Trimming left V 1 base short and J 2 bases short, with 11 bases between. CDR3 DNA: TGTGCCAGCAGCTTGAGCCCACCTCCCACAGATACGCAGTATTTT. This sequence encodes CASSLSPPPTDTQYF.

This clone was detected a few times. The CDR3 bases are TGTGCCAGCAGCTTGGACCAGCGGGATTCACCCCTCCACTTT. Its translation is CASSLDQRDSPLHF. The genes are TRBV5-4 and TRBJ1-6, with D uncertain. The V gene's germline CDR1 is SGHNT and CDR2 YYREEE (reference sequence). This CDR3 has 14 amino acids. Trimming shortened V by 0 bases and J by 8 bases, and 9 bases separated the two germline ends. Drawing the rest from reference TRBV5-4 and TRBJ1-6, the complete variable domain is ETGVTQSPTHLIKTRGQQVTLRCSSQSGHNTVSWYQQALGQGPQFIFQYYREEENGRGNFPPRFSGLQFPNYSSELNVNALELDDSALYLCASSLDQRDSPLHFGNGTRLTVT.

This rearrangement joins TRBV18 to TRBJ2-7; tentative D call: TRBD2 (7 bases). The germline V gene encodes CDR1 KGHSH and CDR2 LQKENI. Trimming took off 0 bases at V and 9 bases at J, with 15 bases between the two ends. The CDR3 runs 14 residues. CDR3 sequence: CASSPPNREGVQYV. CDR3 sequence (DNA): TGTGCCAGCTCACCACCGAACAGGGAGGGTGTGCAGTACGTC.

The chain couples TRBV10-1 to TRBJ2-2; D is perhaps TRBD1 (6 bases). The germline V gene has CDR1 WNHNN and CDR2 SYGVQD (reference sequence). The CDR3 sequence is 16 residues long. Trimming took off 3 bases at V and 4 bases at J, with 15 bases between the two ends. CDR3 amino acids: CASSDPGPQGTGELFF. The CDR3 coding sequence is TGCGCCAGCAGTGATCCAGGGCCACAGGGCACCGGGGAGCTGTTTTTT.

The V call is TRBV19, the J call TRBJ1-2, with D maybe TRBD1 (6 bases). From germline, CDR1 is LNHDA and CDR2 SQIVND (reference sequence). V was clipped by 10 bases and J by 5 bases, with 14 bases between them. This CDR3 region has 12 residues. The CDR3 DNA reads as TGTGCCACCAGGGGAGACGTTTATGGCTACACCTTC. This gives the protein CATRGDVYGYTF.

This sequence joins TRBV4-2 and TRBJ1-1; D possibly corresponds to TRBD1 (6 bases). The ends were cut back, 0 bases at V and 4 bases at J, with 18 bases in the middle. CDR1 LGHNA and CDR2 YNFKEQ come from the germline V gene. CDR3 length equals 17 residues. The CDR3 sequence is CASSQDEAGAAATEAFF. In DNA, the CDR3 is TGTGCCAGCAGCCAAGATGAGGCAGGGGCTGCGGCCACTGAAGCTTTCTTT.

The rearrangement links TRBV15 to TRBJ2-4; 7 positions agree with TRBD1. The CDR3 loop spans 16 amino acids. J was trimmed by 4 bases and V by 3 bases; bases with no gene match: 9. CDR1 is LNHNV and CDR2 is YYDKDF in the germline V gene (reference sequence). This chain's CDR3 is CATSRASPGQKNIQYF. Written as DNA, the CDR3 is TGTGCCACCAGCAGGGCCTCCCCGGGACAGAAAAACATTCAGTACTTC.

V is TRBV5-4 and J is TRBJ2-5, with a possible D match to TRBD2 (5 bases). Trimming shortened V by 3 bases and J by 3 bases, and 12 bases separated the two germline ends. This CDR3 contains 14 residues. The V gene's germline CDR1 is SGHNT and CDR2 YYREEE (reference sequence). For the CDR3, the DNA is TGTGCCAGCAGCTCCCTCGGGGAAGAAGAGACCCAGTACTTC. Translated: CASSSLGEEETQYF. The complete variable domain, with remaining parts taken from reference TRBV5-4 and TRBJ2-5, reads ETGVTQSPTHLIKTRGQQVTLRCSSQSGHNTVSWYQQALGQGPQFIFQYYREEENGRGNFPPRFSGLQFPNYSSELNVNALELDDSALYLCASSSLGEEETQYFGPGTRLLVL.

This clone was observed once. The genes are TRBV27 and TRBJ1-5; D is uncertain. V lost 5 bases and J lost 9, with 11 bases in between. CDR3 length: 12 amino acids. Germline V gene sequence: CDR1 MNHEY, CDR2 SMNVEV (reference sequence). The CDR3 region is CASSGPSGPQHF. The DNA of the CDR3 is TGTGCCAGCAGTGGGCCTAGCGGGCCCCAGCATTTT.